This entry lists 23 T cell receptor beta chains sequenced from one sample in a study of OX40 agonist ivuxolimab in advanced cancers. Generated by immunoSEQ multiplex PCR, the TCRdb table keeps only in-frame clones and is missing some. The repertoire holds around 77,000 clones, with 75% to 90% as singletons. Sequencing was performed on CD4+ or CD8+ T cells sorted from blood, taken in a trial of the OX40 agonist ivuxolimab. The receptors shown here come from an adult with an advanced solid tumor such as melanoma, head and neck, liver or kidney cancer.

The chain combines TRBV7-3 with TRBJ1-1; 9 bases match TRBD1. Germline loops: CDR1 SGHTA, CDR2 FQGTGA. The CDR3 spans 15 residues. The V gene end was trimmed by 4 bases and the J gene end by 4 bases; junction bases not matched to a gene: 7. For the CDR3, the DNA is TGTGCCAGCAGCTCGGGGACAGGGAGGGGCACTGAAGCTTTCTTT. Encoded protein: CASSSGTGRGTEAFF.

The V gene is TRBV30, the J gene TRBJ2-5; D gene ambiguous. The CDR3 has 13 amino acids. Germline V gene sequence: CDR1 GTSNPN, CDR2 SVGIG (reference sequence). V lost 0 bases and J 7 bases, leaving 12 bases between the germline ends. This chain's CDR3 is CAWSVGLERTQYF. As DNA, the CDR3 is TGTGCCTGGAGTGTGGGCCTGGAGAGGACCCAGTACTTC. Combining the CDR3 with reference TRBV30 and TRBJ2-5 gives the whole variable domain SQTIHQWPATLVQPVGSPLSLECTVEGTSNPNLYWYRQAAGRGLQLLFYSVGIGQISSEVPQNLSASRPQDRQFILSSKKLLLSDSGFYLCAWSVGLERTQYFGPGTRLLVL.

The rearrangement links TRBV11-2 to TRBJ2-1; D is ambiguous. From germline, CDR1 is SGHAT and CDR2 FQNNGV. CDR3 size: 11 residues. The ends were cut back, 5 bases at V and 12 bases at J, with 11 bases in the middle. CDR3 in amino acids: CASSPSFGQFF. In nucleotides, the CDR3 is TGTGCCAGCAGCCCCAGCTTTGGGCAGTTCTTC.

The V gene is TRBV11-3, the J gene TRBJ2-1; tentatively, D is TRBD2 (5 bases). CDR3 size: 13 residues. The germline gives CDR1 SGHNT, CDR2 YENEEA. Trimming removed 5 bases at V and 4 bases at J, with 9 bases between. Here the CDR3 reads CASSKDLYNEQFF. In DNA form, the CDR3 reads TGTGCCAGCAGCAAGGACTTATACAATGAGCAGTTCTTC.

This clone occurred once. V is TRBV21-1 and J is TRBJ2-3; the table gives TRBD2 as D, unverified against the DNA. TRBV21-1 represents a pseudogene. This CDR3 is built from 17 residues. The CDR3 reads CASSKFGFPGGSDTQYF. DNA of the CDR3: TGTGCCAGCAGCAAATTCGGATTCCCTGGAGGGTCAGATACGCAGTATTTT.

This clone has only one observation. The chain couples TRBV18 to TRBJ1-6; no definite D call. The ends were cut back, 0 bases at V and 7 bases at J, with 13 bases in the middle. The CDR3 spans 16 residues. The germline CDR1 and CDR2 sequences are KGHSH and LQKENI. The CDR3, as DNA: TGTGCCAGCTCACCACCTTCCGGAGGGTCCAATTCACCCCTCCACTTT. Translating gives CASSPPSGGSNSPLHF.

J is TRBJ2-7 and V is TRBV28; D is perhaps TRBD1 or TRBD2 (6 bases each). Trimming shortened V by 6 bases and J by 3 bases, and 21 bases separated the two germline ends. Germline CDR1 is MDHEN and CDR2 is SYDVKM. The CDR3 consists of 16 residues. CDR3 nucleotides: TGTGCCAGCAGCCCGGGGAGGAGGGACACCAGCTACGAGCAGTACTTC. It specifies CASSPGRRDTSYEQYF.

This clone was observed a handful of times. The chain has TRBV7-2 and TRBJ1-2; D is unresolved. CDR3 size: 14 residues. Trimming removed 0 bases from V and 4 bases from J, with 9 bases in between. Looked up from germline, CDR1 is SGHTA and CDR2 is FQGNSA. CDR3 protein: CASSLADASYGYTF. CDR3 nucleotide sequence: TGTGCCAGCAGCTTAGCGGACGCGAGCTATGGCTACACCTTC.

The CDR3 nucleotides read TGCGCCAGCAGCCCTGGACTAGCGGGAGATCTATACAATGAGCAGTTCTTC. Amino acids: CASSPGLAGDLYNEQFF. The chain couples TRBV5-1 to TRBJ2-1; 13 bases align to TRBD2. The CDR3 has 17 residues. V was pared by 4 bases and J by 4 bases, with 8 bases of the junction left unmatched. Germline assignment: CDR1 SGHRS and CDR2 YFSETQ.

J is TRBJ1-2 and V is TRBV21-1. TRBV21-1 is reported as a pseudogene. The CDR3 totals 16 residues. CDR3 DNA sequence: TGTGCCAGCAGCAAAGGGGCTGGGAGGGCCCAACATGGCTACACCTTC. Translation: CASSKGAGRAQHGYTF.

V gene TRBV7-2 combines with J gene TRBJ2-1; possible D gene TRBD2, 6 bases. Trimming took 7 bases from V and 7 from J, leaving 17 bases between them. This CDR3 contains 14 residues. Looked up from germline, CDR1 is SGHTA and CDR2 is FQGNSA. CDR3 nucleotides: TGTGCCAGCACCCTGGGACTGTCTCGAAATGAGCAGTTCTTC. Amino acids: CASTLGLSRNEQFF.

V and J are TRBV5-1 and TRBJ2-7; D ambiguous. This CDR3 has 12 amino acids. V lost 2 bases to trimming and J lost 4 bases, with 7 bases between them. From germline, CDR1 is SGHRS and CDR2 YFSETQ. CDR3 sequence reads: CASSFDGYEQYF. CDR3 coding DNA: TGCGCCAGCAGCTTCGACGGATACGAGCAGTACTTC.

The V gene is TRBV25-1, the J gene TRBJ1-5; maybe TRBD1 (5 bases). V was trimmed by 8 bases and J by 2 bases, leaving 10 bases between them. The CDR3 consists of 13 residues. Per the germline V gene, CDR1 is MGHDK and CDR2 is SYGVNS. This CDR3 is CASDGGGNQPQHF. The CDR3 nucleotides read TGTGCCAGCGATGGAGGGGGCAATCAGCCCCAGCATTTT.

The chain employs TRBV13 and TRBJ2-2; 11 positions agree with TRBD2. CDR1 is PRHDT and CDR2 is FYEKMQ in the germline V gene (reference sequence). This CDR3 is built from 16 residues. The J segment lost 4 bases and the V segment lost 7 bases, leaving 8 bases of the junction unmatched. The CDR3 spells CASTLLSGRGTGELFF. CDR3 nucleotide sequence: TGTGCCAGCACCCTCCTTAGCGGGAGGGGCACCGGGGAGCTGTTTTTT.

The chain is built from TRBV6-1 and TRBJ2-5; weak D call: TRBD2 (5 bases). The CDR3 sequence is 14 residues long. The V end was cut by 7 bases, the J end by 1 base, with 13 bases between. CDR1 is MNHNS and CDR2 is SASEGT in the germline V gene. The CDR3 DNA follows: TGTGCCAGCATAGTCACGCGGGTCCAAGAGACCCAGTACTTC. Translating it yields CASIVTRVQETQYF.

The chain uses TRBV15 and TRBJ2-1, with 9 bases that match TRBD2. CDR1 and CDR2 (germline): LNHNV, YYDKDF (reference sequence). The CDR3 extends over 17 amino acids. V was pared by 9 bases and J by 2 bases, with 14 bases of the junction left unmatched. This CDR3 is CATRRGSGSLTYNEQFF. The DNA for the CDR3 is TGTGCCACACGGAGGGGTAGCGGGAGCCTCACCTACAATGAGCAGTTCTTC.

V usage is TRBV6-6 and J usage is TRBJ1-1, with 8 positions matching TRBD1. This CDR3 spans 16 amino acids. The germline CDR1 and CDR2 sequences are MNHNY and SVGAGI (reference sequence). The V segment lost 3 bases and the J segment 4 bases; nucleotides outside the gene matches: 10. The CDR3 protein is CASSYPTDRGSTEAFF. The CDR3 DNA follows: TGTGCCAGCAGTTATCCTACCGACAGGGGTAGCACTGAAGCTTTCTTT.

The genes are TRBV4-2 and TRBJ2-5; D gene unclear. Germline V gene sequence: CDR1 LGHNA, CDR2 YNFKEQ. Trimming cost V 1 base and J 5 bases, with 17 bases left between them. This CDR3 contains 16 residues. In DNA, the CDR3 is TGTGCCAGCAGCCAAGGAGGTGGTCTGGTAAGGGAGACCCAGTACTTC. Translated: CASSQGGGLVRETQYF.

CDR3 DNA sequence: TGTGCCAGCAGGTCCGGGACAGGGATCGTCTATGGCTACACCTTC. This sequence encodes CASRSGTGIVYGYTF. V is TRBV6-1 and J is TRBJ1-2, with 9 bases matching TRBD1. V trimming: 6 bases; J trimming: 4 bases; junction bases outside the gene matches: 9. The V gene's germline CDR1 is MNHNS and CDR2 SASEGT. This CDR3 comprises 15 residues.

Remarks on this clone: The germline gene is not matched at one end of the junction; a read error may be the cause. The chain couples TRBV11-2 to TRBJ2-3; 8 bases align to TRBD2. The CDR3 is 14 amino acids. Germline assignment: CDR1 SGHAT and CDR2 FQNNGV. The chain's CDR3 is CASSFSGNTGTQYF. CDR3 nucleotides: TGTGCCAGCAGTTTTAGCGGGAACACAGGTACGCAGTATTTT.

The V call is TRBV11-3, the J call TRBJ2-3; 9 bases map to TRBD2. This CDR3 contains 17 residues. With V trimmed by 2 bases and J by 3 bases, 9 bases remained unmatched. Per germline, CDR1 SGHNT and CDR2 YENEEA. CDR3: CASSLLAGKIFTDTQYF. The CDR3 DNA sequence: TGTGCCAGCAGCTTACTAGCGGGAAAGATTTTTACAGATACGCAGTATTTT.

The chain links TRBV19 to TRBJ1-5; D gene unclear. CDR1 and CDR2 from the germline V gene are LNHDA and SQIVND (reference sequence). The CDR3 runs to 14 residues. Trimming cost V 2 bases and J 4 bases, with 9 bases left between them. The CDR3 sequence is CASSINWGNQPQHF. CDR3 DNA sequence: TGTGCCAGTAGTATAAATTGGGGTAATCAGCCCCAGCATTTT.

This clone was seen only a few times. The CDR3 spells CASSREPTYEQYF. The CDR3 nucleotides read TGCGCCAGCAGCAGGGAACCAACCTACGAGCAGTACTTC. This rearrangement joins TRBV5-1 to TRBJ2-7; D not certain. The CDR3 loop spans 13 amino acids. V was pared by 4 bases and J by 2 bases, with 10 bases between. The V gene's germline CDR1 is SGHRS and CDR2 YFSETQ.